This T cell receptor beta chain is drawn from a study of T cell responses to AZD1222 COVID-19 vaccine. Study at large: Timing groups of about 4 and about 12 weeks for second doses were pooled.

Study conclusions and caveats: Donors, mostly white British, included more females; clonal diversity was possibly underestimated.

CDR1 is SQVTM, CDR2 ANQGSEA, per germline. The length of the CDR3 is 14 residues. Losses at the gene ends were 6 bases for V and 2 bases for J; bases not matched to a gene: 7. As for this clone: The antigen is undetermined.

Sequenced by immunoSEQ multiplex PCR; TCRdb stores in-frame clones only, minus some. The sample records 150,000 to 180,000 clones, about 92% being singletons. The sequencing used peripheral blood, collected on day 0 of AZD1222 vaccination. This sequence originates from an adult in good health. The chain has TRBV29-1 and TRBJ1-5; 7 bases agree with TRBD1. CDR3 coding DNA: TGCAGCGTGGCGACAGGGCTAGGCAATCAGCCCCAGCATTTT. Its translation: CSVATGLGNQPQHF.